This T cell receptor (beta chain) was documented in a study of CD8+ T cells in alopecia areata. With respect to this clone: Its specificity is unknown.

The CDR3 consists of 14 residues. The V gene lost 0 bases and the J gene lost 8 bases, with 16 bases spanning the gap. Germline V gene sequence: CDR1 GTSNPN, CDR2 SVGIG (reference sequence). General observations from the study: Clonality exceeded that of normal scalp in lesional scalp, most notably in alopecia totalis/universalis. Many expanded lesional clones persisted in scalp and blood during tofacitinib.

In each case, RNA was isolated and then reverse transcribed into cDNA as the sequencing template. Profiling relied on immunoSEQ multiplex PCR, and the TCRdb table lists in-frame clones only, not all of them. In the table there are about 170,000 clones, around 58% of which are singletons. Described treatment: oral pan-JAK inhibitor, 5-10 mg twice daily. The investigators collected lesional scalp punch biopsies and peripheral blood from alopecia areata patients. The sequencing used CD4+ T cells sorted from blood, collected at week 56, from a patient treated with tofacitinib. The chain employs TRBV30 and TRBJ1-2; D remains unclear. The sequence was collected from a human donor with alopecia areata. CDR3 bases: TGTGCCTGGAGTGTAGGCACATCCGGGAAGGGCTACACCTTC. Translating it yields CAWSVGTSGKGYTF.